This T cell receptor beta chain was observed in a study of radiation and T cells in renal cell carcinoma. Study findings and constraints: From baseline, blood top tumor clonotypes peaked at 2 weeks post-radiation.

The time point denotes: blood 4 weeks post-SBRT, at nephrectomy. The treatment is: 15 Gy SBRT to primary tumor, nephrectomy 4 weeks later. Nephrectomy followed 15 Gy stereotactic body radiation by 4 weeks. Blood was sampled at baseline, 2 weeks and 4 weeks after SBRT. Clear cell pathology was present in this patient's renal cell carcinoma. Comment on this clone: The antigen is unknown.

Only in-frame clones appear in the TCRdb table, and some are missing; sequencing was by immunoSEQ multiplex PCR. The sample consists of about 62,000 clones, about 83% of them appearing once. Trimming stripped 1 base from V and 8 bases from J, with 11 bases between. The CDR3 sequence is 13 residues long. Germline loops: CDR1 LNHDA, CDR2 SQIVND (reference sequence). The clonotype originates from a man aged 60 to 69 with renal cell carcinoma. Sequenced here: blood, sampled from a patient whose treatment included radiotherapy and nephrectomy. The V call is TRBV19, the J call TRBJ1-2; perhaps TRBD1 as D (6 bases). The CDR3 protein is CASSIGDMDGYTF. For the CDR3, the DNA is TGTGCCAGTAGTATAGGGGACATGGACGGCTACACCTTC. The variable domain in full, completed from reference TRBV19 and TRBJ1-2, reads DGGITQSPKYLFRKEGQNVTLSCEQNLNHDAMYWYRQDPGQGLRLIYYSQIVNDFQKGDIAEGYSVSREKKESFPLTVTSAQKNPTAFYLCASSIGDMDGYTFGSGTRLTVV.